The 12 T cell receptor beta chains below all came from one sample that was sequenced in a study of blood T cell repertoires in COVID-19. This table comes from immunoSEQ multiplex PCR, and its TCRdb copy is limited to in-frame clones, with some not included. The table lists 200,000 or so clones, around 83% of them singletons. The source material was peripheral blood. The receptors derive from a woman aged 40 to 50 with acute or convalescent COVID-19.

The V call is TRBV7-6, the J call TRBJ2-5; TRBD2 aligns across 12 bases. The CDR3 is 21 residues long. The trim removed 1 base at V and 4 bases at J, leaving 19 bases unmatched. Germline assignment: CDR1 SGHVS and CDR2 FNYEAQ. The CDR3 spells CASSLVIVAGLAGRLGETQYF. DNA of the CDR3: TGTGCCAGCAGCTTAGTTATCGTTGCTGGACTAGCGGGGAGATTGGGAGAGACCCAGTACTTC.

The rearrangement links TRBV7-9 to TRBJ2-1; D may be TRBD2 (5 bases). Trimming removed 1 base at V and 0 bases at J, with 13 bases between. Per the germline V gene, CDR1 is SEHNR and CDR2 is FQNEAQ (reference sequence). The CDR3 totals 17 residues. This CDR3 is CASSLGPGYHSYNEQFF. The CDR3 DNA follows: TGTGCCAGCAGCTTAGGGCCGGGGTACCACTCCTACAATGAGCAGTTCTTC.

The V and J genes are TRBV24-1 and TRBJ2-3; TRBD2 might be the D (5 bases). Trimming took 4 bases from V and 0 from J, leaving 10 bases between them. The CDR3 length is 15 residues. CDR1 and CDR2 (germline): KGHDR, SFDVKD. In DNA form, the CDR3 reads TGTGCCACCAGTGACCGGGGTCTAAGCACAGATACGCAGTATTTT. Translating it yields CATSDRGLSTDTQYF.

The chain couples TRBV7-8 to TRBJ2-7, with TRBD2 matching 7 bases. CDR1 is SGHVS, CDR2 FQNEAQ, per germline. V shed 1 base and J 3 bases; nucleotides not matched to a gene: 6. The CDR3 has 15 residues. CDR3 loop: CASSLVGGDVYEQYF. The CDR3 DNA follows: TGTGCCAGCAGCTTAGTTGGGGGGGACGTCTACGAGCAGTACTTC.

V usage is TRBV7-6 and J usage is TRBJ1-2, with a possible D match to TRBD1 (6 bases). Germline loops: CDR1 SGHVS, CDR2 FNYEAQ. This CDR3 is 14 amino acids long. Between the trimmed V and J ends, which lost 5 bases and 2 bases, there was a span of 12 bases. The CDR3 DNA reads as TGTGCCAGCAGCCCACAGGGCAGGAACTATGGCTACACCTTC. It specifies CASSPQGRNYGYTF.

The DNA of the CDR3 is TGTGCCAGCGGCAGGGGGCTCCTTCAGCCCCAGCATTTT. Its protein is CASGRGLLQPQHF. The chain is built from TRBV12-3 or TRBV12-4 and TRBJ1-5, with 8 bases lining up with TRBD1. V shed 8 bases, J shed 6 bases, and the junction held 6 bases outside the gene matches. This CDR3 has 13 residues.

This rearrangement joins TRBV5-1 to TRBJ1-6; possibly TRBD1 for D (6 bases). The length of the CDR3 is 15 residues. Trimming removed 1 base at V and 10 bases at J, with 15 bases between. Germline assignment: CDR1 SGHRS and CDR2 YFSETQ. The CDR3 here is CASSLIGGRGSPLHF. For the CDR3, the DNA is TGCGCCAGCAGCTTGATCGGGGGGCGCGGATCACCCCTCCACTTT.

A single count supports this clone. The chain employs TRBV6-5 and TRBJ1-1, with D hard to call. CDR1 is MNHEY and CDR2 is SVGAGI in the germline V gene. V was shortened by 8 bases and J by 3 bases, with 10 bases between the two germline ends. The CDR3 length is 12 residues. In DNA, the CDR3 is TGTGCCAGCCGAACCACAGACACTGAAGCTTTCTTT. Translating it yields CASRTTDTEAFF.

This clone was detected only a few times. The V gene is TRBV18, the J gene TRBJ1-4, with TRBD1 matching over 7 bases. The V gene's germline CDR1 is KGHSH and CDR2 LQKENI. The CDR3 has 14 amino acids. V shed 4 bases and J 6 bases; nucleotides not matched to a gene: 5. The CDR3 reads CASSLQGNDEKLFF. DNA for the CDR3: TGTGCCAGCTCACTACAGGGGAACGATGAAAAACTGTTTTTT.

The chain has TRBV7-8 and TRBJ2-5; maybe TRBD1 (8 bases). CDR3 length: 14 residues. Trimming removed 5 bases from V and 4 bases from J, with 14 bases in between. The V gene's germline CDR1 is SGHVS and CDR2 FQNEAQ. The CDR3: CASSPQGGGETQYF. The CDR3 coding sequence is TGTGCCAGCAGCCCACAGGGGGGGGGAGAGACCCAGTACTTC.

V and J are TRBV6-5 and TRBJ1-2; D may be TRBD1 (5 bases). Germline loops: CDR1 MNHEY, CDR2 SVGAGI. The CDR3 extends over 16 amino acids. V was pared by 0 bases and J by 7 bases, with 18 bases between. In DNA form, the CDR3 reads TGTGCCAGCAGTTACTCGCCGGGACTAACAAGGCCTGGCTACACCTTC. It codes for CASSYSPGLTRPGYTF.

This chain joins TRBV6-5 and TRBJ1-5; maybe TRBD1 (6 bases). CDR3 length equals 15 residues. The V gene's germline CDR1 is MNHEY and CDR2 SVGAGI. V was pared by 5 bases and J by 3 bases, with 14 bases between. CDR3 DNA: TGTGCCAGCAGTCGCTCCCGGGACACCAATCAGCCCCAGCATTTT. Translated: CASSRSRDTNQPQHF.